The T cell receptor beta chain described here comes from a study of cytomegalovirus exposure and HLA in healthy donors. After removal of 7 bases from V and 2 bases from J, the junction contained 18 bases not matched to a gene. CDR3 length equals 18 residues. In germline, CDR1 is WNHNN, CDR2 SYGVQD (reference sequence). TCRdb's table, derived via immunoSEQ multiplex PCR, lists solely in-frame clones and lacks some. The sample shows more than 110,000 clones, around 85% of them seen only once. While the first cohort had around 700 subjects, the donors belonged to the separate validation cohort of 100 to 150 subjects. Study conclusions and caveats: The study labeled 164 TCR beta chains cytomegalovirus-associated. First-cohort TCR clusters tended to co-occur in the 120 or so validation repertoires, a later analysis found. Rare TCR sequences predominated, though certain public TCRs were found in many donors.

Comments on this clone: The antigen is not known.

Specimen: PBMCs. The V and J genes are TRBV10-1 and TRBJ2-5; TRBD2 matches 8 bases. The sequence was collected from a man aged 18 to 29 in good health and CMV-seronegative. This CDR3 is CASIFGRASGSHQETQYF. DNA of the CDR3: TGCGCCAGCATTTTTGGGCGGGCTAGCGGGTCGCATCAAGAGACCCAGTACTTC.